The next 26 T cell receptor beta chains were all read from a single sample in a study of blood T cell repertoires in COVID-19. Some clones are missing from TCRdb's copy, which holds only in-frame ones; the method was immunoSEQ multiplex PCR. The sample has about 280,000 clones; about 85% are singletons. The sequencing input was peripheral blood. All receptors come from a human donor in a cohort sampled during active COVID-19.

The rearrangement joins TRBV3-1 (or the pseudogene TRBV3-2) to TRBJ2-7, with a possible D match to TRBD1 (6 bases). V was cut by 4 bases and J by 3 bases, with 10 bases left in between. The CDR3 runs to 13 residues. Germline CDR1 is LGHDT and CDR2 is YNNKEL (reference sequence). The CDR3 spells CASSPGTNYEQYF. CDR3 sequence (DNA): TGTGCCAGCAGCCCCGGGACAAACTACGAGCAGTACTTC.

Note on this clone: At the DNA level, this CDR3 is encoded by other sequences in the same sample as well. CDR3 sequence (DNA): TGTGCCAGCAGTCCACTCACATCGACAGGGATGGATGAGCAGTTCTTC. It encodes CASSPLTSTGMDEQFF. V is TRBV6-6 and J is TRBJ2-1, with 7 bases aligning to TRBD1. The CDR3 totals 16 residues. Germline V gene data show CDR1 as MNHNY and CDR2 as SVGAGI (reference sequence). V lost 5 bases and J lost 8; bases outside the gene matches: 15.

The chain combines TRBV4-1 with TRBJ2-7; TRBD1 matches 10 bases. This CDR3 has 16 residues. With 4 bases clipped from V and 5 bases from J, the junction kept 11 bases outside the gene matches. Per germline, CDR1 MGHRA and CDR2 YSYEKL. In nucleotides, the CDR3 is TGCGCCAGCAGCCTGACCCCCGGGACAGGGGCGCACGAGCAGTACTTC. It encodes CASSLTPGTGAHEQYF.

V gene TRBV7-2 combines with J gene TRBJ1-5, with 8 bases that match TRBD1. After removal of 6 bases from V and 3 bases from J, the junction contained 4 bases not matched to a gene. CDR1 SGHTA and CDR2 FQGNSA come from the germline V gene. This CDR3 is built from 14 residues. CDR3 in amino acids: CASRQQGDNQPQHF. In nucleotides, the CDR3 is TGTGCCAGCAGACAACAGGGGGACAATCAGCCCCAGCATTTT.

This chain connects TRBV11-3 to TRBJ2-3, with 11 bases matching TRBD2. The CDR3 is 16 amino acids. J was trimmed by 4 bases and V by 3 bases; bases with no gene match: 6. In germline, CDR1 is SGHNT, CDR2 YENEEA. CDR3 DNA: TGTGCCAGCAGCTTCTATTCTAGCGGGAGGCCAGATACGCAGTATTTT. Translation gives CASSFYSSGRPDTQYF.

The chain has TRBV4-2 and TRBJ1-1, with D possibly matching TRBD1 (6 bases). The V end lost 0 bases, the J end lost 5 bases, and 19 bases lay between the germline ends. Germline-derived CDR1 and CDR2 are LGHNA and YNFKEQ. This CDR3 is built from 17 residues. CDR3 sequence: CASSQDPGGLGATEAFF. In DNA form, the CDR3 reads TGTGCCAGCAGCCAAGATCCGGGAGGGTTGGGGGCTACTGAAGCTTTCTTT.

The chain carries TRBV28 and TRBJ2-7; TRBD1 matches at 10 bases. The CDR3 runs 15 residues. From germline, CDR1 is MDHEN and CDR2 SYDVKM. J lost 5 bases, V lost 4 bases, and 8 bases had no gene match. CDR3 amino acids: CASSYSGQGMHEQYF. CDR3 coding DNA: TGTGCCAGCAGTTACTCGGGACAGGGGATGCACGAGCAGTACTTC.

To note about this clone: Other DNA sequences in this specimen translate into the identical CDR3. The chain uses TRBV7-9 and TRBJ2-1; no clear D gene. This CDR3 has 12 residues. Germline CDR1 reads SEHNR; CDR2 reads FQNEAQ (reference sequence). V was cut by 5 bases and J by 9 bases, with 11 bases left in between. CDR3 nucleotides: TGTGCCAGCAGCCTAAGTTCCGGTGAGCAGTTCTTC. It encodes CASSLSSGEQFF. Complete variable domain (other parts from reference TRBV7-9 and TRBJ2-1): DTGVSQNPRHKITKRGQNVTFRCDPISEHNRLYWYRQTLGQGPEFLTYFQNEAQLEKSRLLSDRFSAERPKGSFSTLEIQRTEQGDSAMYLCASSLSSGEQFFGPGTRLTVL.

V and J are TRBV27 and TRBJ1-1; 8 bases line up with TRBD1. The CDR3 extends over 16 amino acids. V lost 1 base, J lost 6 bases, and 10 bases stayed unmatched. The V gene's germline CDR1 is MNHEY and CDR2 SMNVEV (reference sequence). The CDR3 is CASSLWAGGAEAEAFF. CDR3 DNA sequence: TGTGCCAGCAGTTTATGGGCAGGGGGCGCCGAGGCTGAAGCTTTCTTT.

The CDR3 DNA follows: TGCGCCAGCAGCCCGAGGGAATGGGGACAGGGACCTTATGGCTACACCTTC. Its translation: CASSPREWGQGPYGYTF. The chain uses TRBV4-1 and TRBJ1-2, with 9 bases identical to TRBD1. Germline V gene sequence: CDR1 MGHRA, CDR2 YSYEKL. V lost 4 bases to trimming and J lost 5 bases; unmatched junction nucleotides: 14. The CDR3 contains 17 residues.

The chain uses TRBV2 and TRBJ2-1; tentative D call: TRBD1 (5 bases). CDR1 and CDR2 (germline): SNHLY, FYNNEI. There are 14 residues in the CDR3. Trimming took 6 bases from V and 2 from J, leaving 11 bases between them. The CDR3 DNA reads as TGTGCCAGCAGGGACATTGGAGCCTACAATGAGCAGTTCTTC. Translation: CASRDIGAYNEQFF.

This sequence joins TRBV4-1 and TRBJ1-6; TRBD1 matches at 8 bases. The CDR3 sequence is 20 residues long. CDR1 is MGHRA and CDR2 is YSYEKL in the germline V gene. Trimming removed 0 bases from V and 7 bases from J; junction bases left unmatched: 17. Here the CDR3 DNA reads TGCGCCAGCAGCCAAGATAAGGATCCCAACGAGGACAGGGAGAATTCACCCCTCCACTTT. As protein: CASSQDKDPNEDRENSPLHF.

The V and J genes are TRBV7-6 and TRBJ1-1; 7 bases match TRBD1. The CDR3 is made up of 16 amino acids. From germline, CDR1 is SGHVS and CDR2 FNYEAQ. J lost 4 bases, V lost 0 bases, and 8 bases had no gene match. The CDR3 region is CASSLAGGEVGTEAFF. In nucleotides, the CDR3 is TGTGCCAGCAGCTTAGCAGGGGGCGAAGTAGGCACTGAAGCTTTCTTT.

This rearrangement joins TRBV7-6 to TRBJ2-2; D is unresolved. Germline loops: CDR1 SGHVS, CDR2 FNYEAQ. V gave up 5 bases and J gave up 6 bases, with 16 bases separating them. The CDR3 is made up of 15 amino acids. CDR3 DNA: TGTGCCAGCAGCAAAAGTACCTCTCGGGCCGGGGAGCTGTTTTTT. Translation gives CASSKSTSRAGELFF.

The rearrangement joins TRBV10-2 to TRBJ1-1, with 9 bases lining up with TRBD1. V lost 2 bases and J lost 9; bases outside the gene matches: 4. This CDR3 has 13 residues. Germline CDR1 is WSHSY and CDR2 is SAAADI. CDR3 residues: CASSENRGLKAFF. The CDR3 DNA is TGCGCCAGCAGTGAGAACAGGGGGCTGAAAGCTTTCTTT.

CDR3 DNA: TGCGCCAGCAGATCCACCGGGACAGGATACAATGAGCAGTTCTTC. It translates to CASRSTGTGYNEQFF. The chain combines TRBV5-1 with TRBJ2-1; 8 nucleotides agree with TRBD1. Germline lookup yields CDR1 SGHRS and CDR2 YFSETQ. Unmatched junction bases numbered 8, after V lost 5 bases and J lost 4 bases. The CDR3 sequence is 15 residues long.

The chain combines TRBV4-1 with TRBJ2-4; D possibly corresponds to TRBD1 (8 bases). Germline V gene lookup returns CDR1 MGHRA and CDR2 YSYEKL. This CDR3 has 17 amino acids. With 0 bases removed from V and 4 bases from J, the gap between germline ends came to 16 bases. Written as DNA, the CDR3 is TGCGCCAGCAGCCAAGATAGGCTACAGGGGGGGAAAAACATTCAGTACTTC. This encodes CASSQDRLQGGKNIQYF.

Here the CDR3 DNA reads TGTGCCAGCGGGCACACAGGGGGCGAGCAGTACTTC. Residues: CASGHTGGEQYF. The V call is TRBV6-5, the J call TRBJ2-7, with TRBD1 identical over 8 bases. Germline assignment: CDR1 MNHEY and CDR2 SVGAGI. The CDR3 covers 12 residues. V trimming: 8 bases; J trimming: 6 bases; junction bases outside the gene matches: 6.

This chain uses TRBV4-1 with TRBJ2-2; a possible D gene is TRBD1 (6 bases). CDR3 length: 15 residues. V was trimmed by 4 bases and J by 6 bases, leaving 15 bases between them. Germline V gives CDR1 MGHRA, CDR2 YSYEKL. The CDR3 region is CASSLNTGFPGELFF. CDR3 DNA: TGCGCCAGCAGCCTCAACACAGGGTTCCCCGGGGAGCTGTTTTTT.

The CDR3 coding sequence is TGTGCCAGCAGTGTCCGGAGCGGGACCTCCCGGGAGACCCAGTACTTC. It specifies CASSVRSGTSRETQYF. V is TRBV2 and J is TRBJ2-5; the match to TRBD2 covers 7 bases. V gave up 4 bases and J gave up 5 bases; unmatched junction bases: 13. Germline values: CDR1 SNHLY, CDR2 FYNNEI. This CDR3 is built from 16 residues. The variable domain in full, with the rest retrieved from reference TRBV2 and TRBJ2-5, is EPEVTQTPSHQVTQMGQEVILRCVPISNHLYFYWYRQILGQKVEFLVSFYNNEISEKSEIFDDQFSVERPDGSNFTLKIRSTKLEDSAMYFCASSVRSGTSRETQYFGPGTRLLVL.

The chain recombines TRBV5-1 with TRBJ2-1; the D gene is possibly TRBD2 (5 bases). Trimming pared 4 bases from V and 4 bases from J, leaving 18 bases between. Germline CDR1 SGHRS, CDR2 YFSETQ. This CDR3 has 16 amino acids. The chain's CDR3 is CASSPRALVGYNEQFF. DNA for the CDR3: TGCGCCAGCAGCCCGAGGGCTTTGGTAGGGTACAATGAGCAGTTCTTC.

Worth noting for this clone: Distinct nucleotide sequences in the sample also encode this CDR3. This chain joins TRBV14 and TRBJ2-7; TRBD1 matches at 9 bases. J lost 2 bases, V lost 4 bases, and 0 bases had no gene match. Germline V CDR1 and CDR2: SGHDN, FVKESK. The CDR3 has 13 amino acids. This CDR3 reads CASSRDRAYEQYF. CDR3 nucleotides: TGTGCCAGCAGCCGGGACAGGGCCTACGAGCAGTACTTC.

The genes are TRBV10-1 and TRBJ2-3; tentative D call: TRBD2 (6 bases). V dropped 3 bases and J dropped 3 bases, with 13 bases sitting between them. The CDR3 has 15 residues. CDR1 is WNHNN, CDR2 SYGVQD, per germline (reference sequence). DNA for the CDR3: TGCGCCAGCAGTGATATGAAGGGGAGGACAGATACGCAGTATTTT. Its protein product is CASSDMKGRTDTQYF.

The genes are TRBV10-3 and TRBJ1-1; the D is unclear. The CDR3 totals 15 residues. Per the germline V gene, CDR1 is ENHRY and CDR2 is SYGVKD. Trimming removed 6 bases at V and 1 base at J, with 15 bases between. The CDR3 DNA reads TGTGCCATCAGGACTTATTCGACGGCGAACACTGAAGCTTTCTTT. Translation: CAIRTYSTANTEAFF.

The V call is TRBV4-2, the J call TRBJ2-3, with 7 positions matching TRBD1. The CDR3 is 16 amino acids. The germline V gene encodes CDR1 LGHNA and CDR2 YNFKEQ. V trimming: 1 base; J trimming: 2 bases; junction bases outside the gene matches: 6. The CDR3 sequence: CASSQGPGQNTDTQYF. CDR3 DNA sequence: TGTGCCAGCAGCCAAGGGCCGGGACAGAACACAGATACGCAGTATTTT.

The chain is built from TRBV2 and TRBJ2-2, with no clear D. The V gene lost 3 bases and the J gene lost 6 bases, with 5 bases spanning the gap. The CDR3 has 12 amino acids. Germline loops: CDR1 SNHLY, CDR2 FYNNEI. The CDR3 reads CASSDGPGELFF. In DNA form, the CDR3 reads TGTGCCAGCAGTGATGGCCCCGGGGAGCTGTTTTTT. Looking up the rest from reference TRBV2 and TRBJ2-2 gives the full variable domain: EPEVTQTPSHQVTQMGQEVILRCVPISNHLYFYWYRQILGQKVEFLVSFYNNEISEKSEIFDDQFSVERPDGSNFTLKIRSTKLEDSAMYFCASSDGPGELFFGEGSRLTVL.